These 15 T cell receptor beta chains were sequenced from one sample in a study of T cell changes during pregnancy in multiple sclerosis. Profiling relied on immunoSEQ multiplex PCR, and the TCRdb table lists in-frame clones only, not all of them. The sample includes about 40,000 clones, roughly 90% of them seen just once. The sequencing used CD4+ T cells from peripheral blood mononuclear cells, collected before pregnancy. The source of these receptors is a female donor with multiple sclerosis, enrolled in a pregnancy study.

The rearrangement uses TRBV15 and TRBJ1-2; no clear D. V gave up 3 bases and J gave up 4 bases, with 15 bases separating them. The CDR3 is made up of 15 amino acids. Germline CDR1 and CDR2: LNHNV and YYDKDF (reference sequence). CDR3 sequence (DNA): TGTGCCACCAGCAGCGCCACTCCTTTTGTCTATGGCTACACCTTC. Translation gives CATSSATPFVYGYTF.

The V and J genes are TRBV6-1 and TRBJ1-2; D uncertain. CDR3 length: 13 amino acids. Germline V gene data show CDR1 as MNHNS and CDR2 as SASEGT. V lost 3 bases and J 8 bases, leaving 13 bases between the germline ends. CDR3 residues: CASSESEERGYTF. The CDR3 region has the DNA TGTGCCAGCAGTGAGTCTGAAGAGAGGGGCTACACCTTC.

The chain carries TRBV2 and TRBJ2-7; 7 bases line up with TRBD2. Germline V lookup: CDR1 SNHLY, CDR2 FYNNEI. V dropped 4 bases and J dropped 6; count of bases not matched to a gene: 6. The CDR3 is made up of 13 amino acids. The CDR3, as DNA: TGTGCCAGCAGTGTCCGCCGGGAGGTCGAGCAGTACTTC. Protein: CASSVRREVEQYF.

The CDR3 DNA reads as TGTGCCAGCAGCGGGGACAGGGACGGTGGGGCCCAGCATTTT. It yields the protein CASSGDRDGGAQHF. The V call is TRBV5-6, the J call TRBJ1-5; TRBD1 matches 9 bases. The ends lost 4 bases at V and 11 bases at J; junction bases unmatched: 10. CDR3 length: 14 amino acids. The germline V gene has CDR1 SGHDT and CDR2 YYEEEE.

The rearrangement joins TRBV28 to TRBJ2-3, with D possibly TRBD2 on 7 matching bases. The CDR3 loop spans 17 amino acids. Trimming took off 6 bases at V and 6 bases at J, with 25 bases between the two ends. Germline V gene data show CDR1 as MDHEN and CDR2 as SYDVKM. CDR3 in amino acids: CASSWRGGGGSVDTQYF. CDR3 coding DNA: TGTGCCAGCAGCTGGAGAGGTGGGGGGGGCTCCGTGGATACGCAGTATTTT.

This clone was observed a handful of times. V gene TRBV5-1 combines with J gene TRBJ1-1; the match to TRBD1 covers 8 bases. CDR1 is SGHRS, CDR2 YFSETQ, per germline. The CDR3 runs to 12 residues. J gave up 7 bases and V 8 bases, and 7 bases lay outside the gene matches. The DNA for the CDR3 is TGCGCCAGTAGGACAGGGTTCGGTGAAGCTTTCTTT. Its protein is CASRTGFGEAFF.

This chain joins TRBV7-8 and TRBJ1-5, with D possibly TRBD1 on 5 matching bases. Trimming shortened V by 5 bases and J by 4 bases, and 15 bases separated the two germline ends. Germline values: CDR1 SGHVS, CDR2 FQNEAQ. This CDR3 is built from 15 residues. The CDR3 is CASSLRGVMNQPQHF. The CDR3, as DNA: TGTGCCAGCAGCCTACGGGGGGTAATGAATCAGCCCCAGCATTTT.

The chain carries TRBV5-4 and TRBJ2-3, with D perhaps matching TRBD1 (6 bases). V lost 4 bases and J 2 bases, leaving 11 bases between the germline ends. In germline, CDR1 is SGHNT, CDR2 YYREEE (reference sequence). The CDR3 consists of 14 residues. CDR3: CASSLGTTTDTQYF. The CDR3 DNA sequence: TGTGCCAGCAGCCTCGGGACAACCACAGATACGCAGTATTTT.

CDR3 residues: CASSLRGGLSSGNTIYF. The DNA for the CDR3 is TGTGCCAGCAGTTTGAGGGGGGGCCTAAGCTCTGGAAACACCATATATTTT. The chain has TRBV28 and TRBJ1-3, with a tentative D call TRBD1 (6 bases). CDR3 length: 17 amino acids. V lost 3 bases, J lost 0 bases, and 15 bases lay in between. Germline assignment: CDR1 MDHEN and CDR2 SYDVKM.

This chain uses TRBV4-3 with TRBJ2-3; TRBD2 matches 7 bases. The germline V gene encodes CDR1 LGHNA and CDR2 YSLEER. V lost 1 base and J lost 10; bases outside the gene matches: 14. This CDR3 contains 16 residues. The CDR3 region has the DNA TGCGCCAGCAGCCAAGGCAGGCCGGGGGGAGGATATCCGCAGTATTTT. This codes for CASSQGRPGGGYPQYF.

This rearrangement joins TRBV6-6 to TRBJ2-1; TRBD1 matches at 10 bases. The J segment lost 8 bases and the V segment lost 5 bases, leaving 12 bases of the junction unmatched. CDR1 and CDR2 (germline): MNHNY, SVGAGI (reference sequence). There are 16 residues in the CDR3. CDR3 sequence reads: CASSSPRDRGDYEQFF. CDR3 nucleotides: TGTGCCAGCAGTAGCCCCCGGGACAGGGGCGACTATGAGCAGTTCTTC.

This clone was observed a handful of times. The chain uses TRBV5-1 and TRBJ2-3, with TRBD1 as a possible D gene (5 bases). The CDR3 has 13 residues. Germline V lookup: CDR1 SGHRS, CDR2 YFSETQ. V was trimmed by 4 bases and J by 5 bases, leaving 11 bases between them. Here the CDR3 DNA reads TGCGCCAGCAGCGTATGGGGCCGAGATACGCAGTATTTT. Translating gives CASSVWGRDTQYF.

The chain has TRBV19 and TRBJ1-6; D is possibly TRBD1 (6 bases). The V gene lost 5 bases and the J gene lost 0 bases, with 14 bases spanning the gap. This CDR3 has 17 amino acids. Germline values: CDR1 LNHDA, CDR2 SQIVND (reference sequence). The CDR3 region is CASSRGTPSSYNSPLHF. Written as DNA, the CDR3 is TGTGCCAGTAGTCGTGGGACACCGAGCTCCTATAATTCACCCCTCCACTTT.

The rearrangement uses TRBV6-5 and TRBJ1-3; 7 bases align to TRBD1. CDR3 length equals 15 residues. The V gene end was trimmed by 6 bases and the J gene end by 0 bases; junction bases not matched to a gene: 5. Germline V CDR1 and CDR2: MNHEY, SVGAGI. The CDR3 region is CASRDRFLSGNTIYF. DNA of the CDR3: TGTGCCAGCAGGGACAGGTTCCTCTCTGGAAACACCATATATTTT.

This chain connects TRBV18 to TRBJ2-6, with 8 bases identical to TRBD1. CDR1 and CDR2 from the germline V gene are KGHSH and LQKENI. V was pared by 3 bases and J by 3 bases, with 7 bases of the junction left unmatched. The length of the CDR3 is 17 residues. This CDR3 is CASSPSPGGGGANVLTF. The DNA for the CDR3 is TGTGCCAGCTCACCGAGCCCAGGGGGCGGTGGGGCCAACGTCCTGACTTTC.